The 23 T cell receptor beta chains below were found in one sample sequenced in a study of CD8 T cells in ankylosing spondylitis. TCRdb ran MiXCR on the 5' RACE reads and lists one entry per CDR3 protein. The data show roughly 250,000 distinct CDR3 sequences, 8.6% seen once. Material: blood, either unsorted or a sorted T cell fraction (not recorded which). These receptors all come from a male donor with ankylosing spondylitis or in good health (not recorded which).

The rearrangement joins TRBV9 to TRBJ2-5; D tentatively reads TRBD1 or TRBD2 (5 bases each). The V end lost 4 bases, the J end lost 0 bases, and 10 bases lay between the germline ends. The CDR3 runs to 14 residues. CDR1 and CDR2 from the germline V gene are SGDLS and YYNGEE. In DNA form, the CDR3 reads TGTGCCAGCAGCTCGGGACGGAACCAAGAGACCCAGTACTTC. Translation: CASSSGRNQETQYF.

This clonotype was seen at least ten times. The rearrangement links TRBV27 to TRBJ2-7, with 7 bases identical to TRBD1. The J segment lost 2 bases and the V segment lost 4 bases, leaving 2 bases of the junction unmatched. This CDR3 spans 13 amino acids. Germline V gives CDR1 MNHEY, CDR2 SMNVEV (reference sequence). The CDR3 DNA sequence: TGTGCCAGCAGTTCAGGGGGAGCCTACGAGCAGTACTTC. Translating it yields CASSSGGAYEQYF.

Ten or more counts support this clonotype. The rearrangement links TRBV4-3 to TRBJ1-2; 8 positions agree with TRBD1. CDR3 length equals 15 residues. V was pared by 4 bases and J by 6 bases, with 10 bases of the junction left unmatched. Germline loops: CDR1 LGHNA, CDR2 YSLEER. The CDR3 spells CASSPGQENLNGYTF. The CDR3, as DNA: TGCGCCAGCAGCCCGGGACAGGAAAACCTAAATGGCTACACCTTC.

This clonotype was observed many times. The V call is TRBV7-9, the J call TRBJ2-2, with 8 bases aligning to TRBD1. Germline loops: CDR1 SEHNR, CDR2 FQNEAQ (reference sequence). V trimming: 5 bases; J trimming: 4 bases; junction bases outside the gene matches: 6. This CDR3 is built from 15 residues. CDR3 sequence (DNA): TGTGCCAGCAGCCGGGACAGGAGCATCACCGGGGAGCTGTTTTTT. Protein: CASSRDRSITGELFF.

This clonotype was counted many times. The chain links TRBV5-1 to TRBJ1-1; TRBD1 matches at 8 bases. This CDR3 region has 16 residues. The V gene's germline CDR1 is SGHRS and CDR2 YFSETQ. The ends lost 1 base at V and 6 bases at J; junction bases unmatched: 11. Here the CDR3 DNA reads TGCGCCAGCAGCTTGCTCCCCGGGACAGGAAGCGCTGAAGCTTTCTTT. Translation gives CASSLLPGTGSAEAFF.

This clonotype was recorded many times. The genes are TRBV20-1 and TRBJ2-1; 8 nucleotides match TRBD1. There are 16 residues in the CDR3. The junction had 6 bases not matched to a gene; V was cut back by 2 bases and J by 0 bases. The germline V gene has CDR1 DFQATT and CDR2 SNEGSKA (reference sequence). The CDR3 region has the DNA TGCAGTGCTAGACCCAGGGACAGGTCCTCCTACAATGAGCAGTTCTTC. Amino acids: CSARPRDRSSYNEQFF.

This clonotype was detected ten times or more. This chain uses TRBV29-1 with TRBJ1-1; 9 bases are shared with TRBD1. This CDR3 has 16 residues. The V and J ends lost 7 bases and 2 bases, in that order; junction bases with no gene match: 14. Germline V gene data show CDR1 as SQVTM and CDR2 as ANQGSEA. The chain's CDR3 is CSARHRHRGLNTEAFF. The DNA for the CDR3 is TGCAGCGCCCGTCACAGACACAGGGGGCTAAACACTGAAGCTTTCTTT.

The J gene is TRBJ2-2, the V gene TRBV5-1, with 11 bases fitting TRBD2. CDR3 length: 18 amino acids. The J segment lost 2 bases and the V segment lost 4 bases, leaving 10 bases of the junction unmatched. Germline loops: CDR1 SGHRS, CDR2 YFSETQ. CDR3 nucleotides: TGCGCCAGCAGCCCCGAGACTAGCGGGGTCCCTAACACCGGGGAGCTGTTTTTT. Translating gives CASSPETSGVPNTGELFF.

The sample holds many counts of this clonotype. The rearrangement uses TRBV29-1 and TRBJ2-3; 10 bases agree with TRBD2. J was trimmed by 4 bases and V by 6 bases; bases with no gene match: 10. This CDR3 contains 15 residues. Germline V CDR1 and CDR2: SQVTM, ANQGSEA. CDR3 region: CSVEPGLATPDTQYF. CDR3 in DNA: TGCAGCGTCGAGCCGGGACTAGCGACGCCAGATACGCAGTATTTT.

The sample holds many counts of this clonotype. This chain joins TRBV20-1 and TRBJ2-1; D may be TRBD1 (6 bases). The CDR3 has 16 amino acids. The V end was cut by 0 bases, the J end by 5 bases, with 17 bases between. In germline, CDR1 is DFQATT, CDR2 SNEGSKA (reference sequence). CDR3 DNA: TGCAGTGCTAGAGAGGGGGCGGCGGGTCTCGACAATGAGCAGTTCTTC. Translated: CSAREGAAGLDNEQFF.

This clonotype was counted ten times or more. V gene TRBV12-3 or TRBV12-4 combines with J gene TRBJ2-2; 7 positions match TRBD2. This CDR3 is 15 amino acids long. J lost 3 bases, V lost 6 bases, and 7 bases had no gene match. The CDR3 here is CASRSGTIHTGELFF. The CDR3 bases are TGTGCCAGCAGATCGGGGACTATCCACACCGGGGAGCTGTTTTTT.

In its sample, this clonotype was seen many times. The chain combines TRBV20-1 with TRBJ2-1; a possible D gene is TRBD1 (5 bases). Trimming cost V 0 bases and J 7 bases, with 7 bases left between them. Germline CDR1 is DFQATT and CDR2 is SNEGSKA (reference sequence). The CDR3 runs 12 residues. The CDR3 region has the DNA TGCAGTGCTAGAGAGCAGGGTAATGAGCAGTTCTTC. This translates into CSAREQGNEQFF.

On this clonotype itself: Germline and junction disagree at one end, which may indicate a read error. The chain links TRBV7-7 to TRBJ2-5; D is ambiguous. The CDR3 has 13 amino acids. From germline, CDR1 is SSHAT and CDR2 FNYEAQ (reference sequence). CDR3 nucleotide sequence: TGTGCTAGCAGCCCGCACAGCCAAGAGACCCAGTACTTC. Protein: CASSPHSQETQYF.

This clonotype has ten or more counts. J is TRBJ2-3 and V is TRBV12-3 or TRBV12-4; 9 positions match TRBD1. J was trimmed by 5 bases and V by 7 bases; bases with no gene match: 4. The CDR3 spans 13 residues. CDR3 nucleotide sequence: TGTGCCAGCACTGTGACAGGGGGAGATACGCAGTATTTT. Its protein product is CASTVTGGDTQYF.

This clonotype has at least ten counts. The chain is built from TRBV12-3 or TRBV12-4 and TRBJ2-1, with D hard to call. V dropped 3 bases and J dropped 7 bases, with 4 bases sitting between them. The length of the CDR3 is 11 residues. DNA for the CDR3: TGTGCCAGCAGTTTCCGTAATGAGCAGTTCTTC. This gives the protein CASSFRNEQFF.

The table lists this clonotype with a few counts. The chain recombines TRBV29-1 with TRBJ2-1, with 10 positions matching TRBD2. V gave up 3 bases and J gave up 4 bases; unmatched junction bases: 21. This CDR3 spans 20 amino acids. Germline values: CDR1 SQVTM, CDR2 ANQGSEA. CDR3 coding DNA: TGCAGCGTTGAGTTTCGGGGATTAGCGGGGGGCCAGGGGCTATACAATGAGCAGTTCTTC. Protein sequence: CSVEFRGLAGGQGLYNEQFF.

The sample holds many counts of this clonotype. The rearrangement links TRBV10-3 to TRBJ1-1, with 8 bases lining up with TRBD1. From germline, CDR1 is ENHRY and CDR2 SYGVKD. This CDR3 has 13 amino acids. The CDR3 spells CASKGRGHTEAFF. The CDR3 nucleotides are TGTGCTTCCAAAGGCAGGGGGCACACTGAAGCTTTCTTT.

This clonotype was counted a few times. The chain recombines TRBV6-1 with TRBJ2-2; a weak D match, TRBD1 (5 bases). In germline, CDR1 is MNHNS, CDR2 SASEGT. V shed 7 bases and J shed 5 bases, with 14 bases lying between them. The CDR3 has 14 amino acids. In DNA, the CDR3 is TGTGCCAGCACCCCAGGGCTGGGGACCGGGGAGCTGTTTTTT. This translates into CASTPGLGTGELFF.

The rearrangement uses TRBV5-1 and TRBJ2-2; no firm D call. V lost 1 base to trimming and J lost 10 bases, with 8 bases between them. The CDR3 covers 12 residues. CDR1 and CDR2 from the germline V gene are SGHRS and YFSETQ. The CDR3 loop reads CASSLQLKELFF. The CDR3 DNA reads TGCGCCAGCAGCTTGCAACTGAAGGAGCTGTTTTTT. Together with reference TRBV5-1 and TRBJ2-2, the CDR3 gives the full variable domain: KAGVTQTPRYLIKTRGQQVTLSCSPISGHRSVSWYQQTPGQGLQFLFEYFSETQRNKGNFPGRFSGRQFSNSRSEMNVSTLELGDSALYLCASSLQLKELFFGEGSRLTVL.

The rearrangement joins TRBV3-1 to TRBJ2-1; 14 positions match TRBD2. The CDR3 runs to 18 residues. Trimming removed 8 bases from V and 2 bases from J; junction bases left unmatched: 11. Germline CDR1 LGHDT, CDR2 YNNKEL (reference sequence). The CDR3 sequence is CASCPGTSGGHPYNEQFF. CDR3 DNA sequence: TGTGCCAGCTGCCCGGGGACTAGCGGGGGCCACCCCTACAATGAGCAGTTCTTC.

Many counts were recorded for this clonotype. The chain links TRBV5-1 to TRBJ2-3; TRBD2 matches at 8 bases. The junction had 11 bases not matched to a gene; V was cut back by 4 bases and J by 4 bases. Per the germline V gene, CDR1 is SGHRS and CDR2 is YFSETQ. There are 16 residues in the CDR3. The CDR3 coding sequence is TGCGCCAGCAGCAAGGACCCGGGGGGGCTCCCAGATACGCAGTATTTT. Its protein product is CASSKDPGGLPDTQYF.

This clonotype has a count of ten or more. This chain's CDR3 is CASSPPGADTQYF. The CDR3 DNA follows: TGTGCCAGCAGCCCGCCAGGGGCAGATACGCAGTATTTT. V usage is TRBV7-2 and J usage is TRBJ2-3, with D tentatively TRBD1 (6 bases). Trimming left V 5 bases short and J 4 bases short, with 10 bases between. The germline CDR1 and CDR2 sequences are SGHTA and FQGNSA. The length of the CDR3 is 13 residues. The entire variable domain, with the rest obtained from reference TRBV7-2 and TRBJ2-3, is as follows: GAGVSQSPSNKVTEKGKDVELRCDPISGHTALYWYRQSLGQGLEFLIYFQGNSAPDKSGLPSDRFSAERTGGSVSTLTIQRTQQEDSAVYLCASSPPGADTQYFGPGTRLTVL.

This clonotype showed up many times. The V call is TRBV20-1, the J call TRBJ1-3; weak D call: TRBD1 (5 bases). Germline CDR1 DFQATT, CDR2 SNEGSKA (reference sequence). This CDR3 has 15 amino acids. V shed 3 bases and J shed 2 bases, with 14 bases lying between them. CDR3 region: CSASNSWGAGNTIYF. As DNA, the CDR3 is TGCAGTGCTAGCAACTCCTGGGGGGCTGGAAACACCATATATTTT.